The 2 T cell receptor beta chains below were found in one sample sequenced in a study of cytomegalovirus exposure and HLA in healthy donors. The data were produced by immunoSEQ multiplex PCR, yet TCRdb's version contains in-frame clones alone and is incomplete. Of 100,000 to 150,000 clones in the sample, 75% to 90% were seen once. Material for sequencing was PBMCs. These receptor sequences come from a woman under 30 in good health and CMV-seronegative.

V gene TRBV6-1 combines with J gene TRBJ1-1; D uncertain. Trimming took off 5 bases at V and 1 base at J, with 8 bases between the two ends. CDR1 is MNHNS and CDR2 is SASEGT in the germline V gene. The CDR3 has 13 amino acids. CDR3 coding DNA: TGTGCCAGCAGTCCGTGGCCGAACACTGAAGCTTTCTTT. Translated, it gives CASSPWPNTEAFF.

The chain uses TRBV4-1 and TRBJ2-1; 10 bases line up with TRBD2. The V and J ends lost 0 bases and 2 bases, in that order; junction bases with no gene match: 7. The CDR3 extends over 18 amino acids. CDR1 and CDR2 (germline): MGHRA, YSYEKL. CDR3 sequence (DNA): TGCGCCAGCAGCCAAGATAGGAGCGGGGGGGTCCCCTACAATGAGCAGTTCTTC. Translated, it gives CASSQDRSGGVPYNEQFF.